Listed below are T cell receptor beta chains from one sample, sequenced in a study of vaccination and CD4 T cells after COVID-19. Which antigens these TCRs recognize remains unknown. Using its own MiXCR run on the PCR reads, TCRdb lists one record per CDR3 protein. The profile shows 5,000 or so distinct CDR3 sequences, around a quarter of them singletons. The source material was CD4+ T cells from blood, cultured in vitro. The receptors come from a human donor in good health. The CDR3 runs from the conserved cysteine through the conserved F or W. The D gene is left open where the match is weak. Rows give clone size only sometimes, using once, few, many, or a class for an expanded clone.

clone size | J gene | D gene | V gene | CDR3 protein | CDR3 DNA
- | TRBJ2-3 | TRBD2 | TRBV19 | CASRPPTSGGKGTQYF | TGTGCCAGTAGACCTCCGACTAGCGGGGGGAAGGGTACGCAGTATTTT
- | TRBJ2-1 | TRBD2 | TRBV11-3 | CASSSHPTSGGDNEQFF | TGTGCCAGCAGCTCCCACCCGACTAGCGGGGGGGACAATGAGCAGTTCTTC
few | TRBJ1-1 | - | TRBV18 | CASSPAPLLNTEAFF | TGTGCCAGCTCACCGGCCCCCTTACTAAACACTGAAGCTTTCTTT
- | TRBJ2-2 | - | TRBV7-3 | CASSLKPPTVTGELFF | TGTGCCAGCAGCTTAAAGCCCCCGACAGTAACCGGGGAGCTGTTTTTT
few | TRBJ1-5 | - | TRBV9 | CASSVSGGPDQPQHF | TGTGCCAGCAGCGTTAGCGGGGGACCGGATCAGCCCCAGCATTTT
few | TRBJ1-6 | - | TRBV20-1 | CSARVFREISPLHF | TGCAGTGCTAGAGTCTTCCGGGAAATTTCACCCCTCCACTTT
few | TRBJ1-1 | - | TRBV6-1 | CASTLDGRPNTEAFF | TGTGCCAGCACCCTGGACGGCCGCCCGAACACTGAAGCTTTCTTT
- | TRBJ2-7 | - | TRBV2 | CASSPAYEQYF | TGTGCCAGCAGCCCCGCCTACGAGCAGTACTTC
few | TRBJ1-2 | - | TRBV24-1 | CATSDHHGGGYTF | TGTGCCACCAGTGACCACCATGGAGGAGGCTACACCTTC
- | TRBJ2-5 | - | TRBV27 | CASGFAPQETQYF | TGTGCCAGCGGATTCGCGCCCCAAGAGACCCAGTACTTC
- | TRBJ1-1 | - | TRBV7-9 | CASSLGVFGAFF | TGTGCCAGCAGCCTCGGAGTCTTCGGCGCTTTCTTT
- | TRBJ2-5 | - | TRBV5-1 | CASSSGPRTTGGETQYF | TGCGCCAGCAGCTCGGGACCCAGGACAACCGGTGGGGAGACCCAGTACTTC
few | TRBJ1-1 | TRBD1 | TRBV7-9 | CASRQQGAGTEAFF | TGTGCCAGCAGACAACAGGGGGCAGGCACTGAAGCTTTCTTT
- | TRBJ1-1 | - | TRBV6-1 | CAISGADRYTEAFF | TGTGCCATCTCAGGGGCCGACAGGTACACTGAAGCTTTCTTT
- | TRBJ2-1 | TRBD1 | TRBV27 | CASSSQGAPQFF | TGTGCCAGCAGTTCCCAGGGGGCTCCTCAGTTCTTC
- | TRBJ1-5 | - | TRBV19 | CASSDGIQDSNQPQHF | TGTGCCAGTAGCGATGGAATACAGGATAGCAATCAGCCCCAGCATTTT
hyperexpanded | TRBJ1-2 | - | TRBV6-5 | CASSYDRAPYGYTF | TGTGCCAGCAGTTACGACAGAGCTCCATATGGCTACACCTTC
- | TRBJ2-7 | - | TRBV21-1 | CASSKWKYEQYF | TGTGCCAGCAGCAAATGGAAATACGAGCAGTACTTC
- | TRBJ1-2 | - | TRBV7-6 | CASSLPSGGGGGYTF | TGTGCCAGCAGCTTACCTTCGGGTGGGGGCGGTGGCTACACCTTC
- | TRBJ2-3 | TRBD2 | TRBV7-9 | CASSIQRGLIDTQYF | TGTGCCAGCAGCATACAGCGGGGGCTCATAGATACGCAGTATTTT
- | TRBJ2-1 | - | TRBV20-1 | CSGSSLGLRNEQFF | TGCAGTGGAAGTTCCCTGGGACTTCGCAATGAGCAGTTCTTC
few | TRBJ2-2 | TRBD2 | TRBV7-9 | CASSPGGSGGLAYGELFF | TGTGCCAGCAGCCCAGGGGGTAGCGGGGGCCTCGCCTATGGGGAGCTGTTTTTT
medium-sized | TRBJ2-7 | - | TRBV6-1 | CASSEDGDFSYEQYF | TGTGCCAGCAGTGAAGATGGAGACTTCTCCTACGAGCAGTACTTC
- | TRBJ1-5 | - | TRBV20-1 | CSARDGRREPQHF | TGCAGTGCTAGAGACGGGCGGAGGGAGCCCCAGCATTTT
few | TRBJ1-1 | - | TRBV7-9 | CASSRQAENTEAFF | TGTGCCAGCAGCCGACAGGCGGAGAACACTGAAGCTTTCTTT
medium-sized | TRBJ1-6 | TRBD1 | TRBV20-1 | CSVPGGSSYNSPLHF | TGCAGTGTCCCAGGGGGTAGCTCCTATAATTCACCCCTCCACTTT
once | TRBJ2-7 | - | TRBV11-2 | CASSDPGSDSSYEQYF | TGTGCCAGCAGCGATCCAGGATCGGATAGCTCCTACGAGCAGTACTTC
few | TRBJ1-2 | - | TRBV11-2 | CASSLGGDLYGYTF | TGTGCCAGCAGCTTGGGGGGAGATCTATATGGCTACACCTTC
few | TRBJ1-5 | - | TRBV24-1 | CATSEGSSNQPQHF | TGTGCCACCAGTGAGGGAAGCAGCAATCAGCCCCAGCATTTT
medium-sized | TRBJ1-2 | - | TRBV20-1 | CSARGGWGGIKGYTF | TGCAGTGCTAGAGGTGGATGGGGCGGGATCAAGGGCTACACCTTC
few | TRBJ1-1 | - | TRBV6-5 | CASSYEGPAEAFF | TGTGCCAGCAGTTACGAGGGGCCCGCTGAAGCTTTCTTT
few | TRBJ1-1 | - | TRBV20-1 | CSARDFFGGGSTEAFF | TGCAGTGCTAGAGATTTTTTCGGGGGGGGAAGCACTGAAGCTTTCTTT
few | TRBJ1-2 | TRBD1 | TRBV6-1 | CASSSGQGEGYTF | TGTGCCAGCAGCTCGGGACAGGGAGAGGGCTACACCTTC
- | TRBJ1-1 | - | TRBV20-1 | CSARPPGPSGTEAFF | TGCAGTGCTAGGCCTCCGGGACCCAGTGGAACTGAAGCTTTCTTT
few | TRBJ1-5 | TRBD1 | TRBV7-2 | CASSLLNGQGSQPQHF | TGTGCCAGCAGCCTCCTAAATGGACAGGGCAGCCAGCCCCAGCATTTT
- | TRBJ1-1 | - | TRBV6-1 | CAGRQRNTEAFF | TGTGCCGGCAGACAGAGGAACACTGAAGCTTTCTTT
few | TRBJ1-2 | - | TRBV10-1 | CASSKGDDYGYTF | TGCGCCAGCAGTAAAGGGGACGACTATGGCTACACCTTC
- | TRBJ2-1 | TRBD2 | TRBV10-3 | CAFGTSVNEQFF | TGTGCCTTCGGGACTAGCGTTAATGAGCAGTTCTTC
few | TRBJ2-5 | TRBD1 | TRBV11-2 | CASSFSTGAQETQYF | TGTGCCAGCAGCTTTTCCACAGGGGCTCAAGAGACCCAGTACTTC
few | TRBJ2-7 | - | TRBV7-3 | CAPFLWGGTPYEQYF | TGTGCCCCCTTCCTCTGGGGCGGAACCCCCTACGAGCAGTACTTC
few | TRBJ1-2 | TRBD1 | TRBV6-1 | CASSQGQGDYGYTF | TGTGCCAGCAGTCAGGGACAGGGGGACTATGGCTACACCTTC
medium-sized | TRBJ1-4 | TRBD1 | TRBV20-1 | CSAPQGANEKLFF | TGCAGTGCTCCTCAGGGGGCGAATGAAAAACTGTTTTTT